This is a list of T cell receptor beta chains from one sample in a study of cytomegalovirus exposure and HLA in healthy donors. TCRdb's copy holds only in-frame clones and misses some; the assay was immunoSEQ multiplex PCR. The profile shows 130,000 or so clones, around two thirds of them singletons. The sample was PBMCs. Source of these receptors: a woman aged 40 to 50 in good health and CMV-seronegative. The CDR3 runs from the conserved cysteine through the conserved F or W. D genes are given only for firm matches. Rows may omit the clone size; those that give it use once, few, many or a size class.

clone size	V gene	D gene	J gene	CDR3 DNA	CDR3 protein
few	TRBV6-1	.	TRBJ1-6	TGTGCCAGCAGTGAAGCGGTGGGGCTCTCCTATAATTCACCCCTCCACTTT	CASSEAVGLSYNSPLHF
.	TRBV5-5	.	TRBJ1-1	TGTGCCAGCAGCTCCCCAAACACTGAAGCTTTCTTT	CASSSPNTEAFF
.	TRBV7-9	.	TRBJ2-5	TGTGCCAGCAGCTTCACAGACCAAGAGACCCAGTACTTC	CASSFTDQETQYF
.	TRBV6-6	TRBD1	TRBJ1-1	TGTGCCAGCAGATCCCAACAGGGGGAGAACACTGAAGCTTTCTTT	CASRSQQGENTEAFF
.	TRBV11-3	TRBD1	TRBJ1-1	TGTGCCAGCAGCTCGGGACAGGGGGCGCGAGCTTTCTTT	CASSSGQGARAFF
.	TRBV6-5	.	TRBJ2-1	TGTGCCAGCAGTTCCCTTAGCCGGTACAATGAGCAGTTCTTC	CASSSLSRYNEQFF
.	TRBV30	.	TRBJ2-3	TGTGCCTGGAGTGTCGCTACCACATCGCCGGGATATACGCAGTATTTT	CAWSVATTSPGYTQYF
.	TRBV28	.	TRBJ1-5	TGTGCCAGCTTTCCCACAGGAAGCAATCAGCCCCAGCATTTT	CASFPTGSNQPQHF
once	TRBV9	.	TRBJ1-4	TGTGCCAGCAGCGTAGACCCAGTGGGCAATGAAAAACTGTTTTTT	CASSVDPVGNEKLFF
few	TRBV18	TRBD1	TRBJ1-1	TGTGCCAGCTCACCACCGGACAGGCTCACTGAAGCTTTCTTT	CASSPPDRLTEAFF
.	TRBV7-3	.	TRBJ1-1	TGTGCCAGCAGCTTAAGCGGGGAGCCTGAAGCTTTCTTT	CASSLSGEPEAFF
.	TRBV7-2	.	TRBJ1-1	TGTGCCAGCAGCCTAACAGGGTACACTGAAGCTTTCTTT	CASSLTGYTEAFF
.	TRBV7-9	.	TRBJ1-4	TGTGCCAGCAGCTTCCAGGGCTCGACTAATGAAAAACTGTTTTTT	CASSFQGSTNEKLFF
few	TRBV6-6	.	TRBJ1-1	TGTGCCAGCAGTTGGACTCCAGGGGCAGGCGCTGAAGCTTTCTTT	CASSWTPGAGAEAFF
.	TRBV6-1	TRBD1	TRBJ2-5	TGTGCCAGCAGTGCCCGACAGGGGCTTGAAGAGACCCAGTACTTC	CASSARQGLEETQYF
.	TRBV4-3	TRBD1	TRBJ2-2	TGCGCCAGCAGCCGAGTACAGGGGGTAACCGGGGAGCTGTTTTTT	CASSRVQGVTGELFF
.	TRBV7-2	.	TRBJ1-3	TGTGCCAGCAGCTCCGACGGGAGACCTGGAAACACCATATATTTT	CASSSDGRPGNTIYF
once	TRBV9	TRBD1	TRBJ1-2	TGTGCCAGCAGCGTAGGTGGACAGGGGTTTGGCTACACCTTC	CASSVGGQGFGYTF
.	TRBV7-9	TRBD1	TRBJ2-7	TGTGCCAGCAGCTTTCAGGACAGGGACTACGAGCAGTACTTC	CASSFQDRDYEQYF
.	TRBV27	TRBD1	TRBJ1-1	TGTGCCAGCAGGAAGCACGGGGGGCAGGGGGCGCATAATGAAGCTTTCTTT	CASRKHGGQGAHNEAFF
few	TRBV6-6	.	TRBJ2-7	TGTGCCAGCAGCCAGACAGGAGGCTACGAGCAGTACTTC	CASSQTGGYEQYF
.	TRBV9	.	TRBJ2-6	TGTGCCAGCAGCGAGACCTTACCGGGTTCTGGGGCCAACGTCCTGACTTTC	CASSETLPGSGANVLTF
few	TRBV6-6	.	TRBJ1-3	TGTGCCAGCAGTTACGACGGGGAGAGCTCTGGAAACACCATATATTTT	CASSYDGESSGNTIYF
.	TRBV5-6	.	TRBJ2-3	TGTGCCAGCAGCTTGCTGGGTGAGGCAGATACGCAGTATTTT	CASSLLGEADTQYF
.	TRBV5-1	TRBD1	TRBJ1-1	TGCGCCAGCAGCCCACGGACAGGGCTGAACACTGAAGCTTTCTTT	CASSPRTGLNTEAFF
.	TRBV7-2	.	TRBJ1-5	TGTGCCAGCAGCTCTAGAATAAGCAATCAGCCCCAGCATTTT	CASSSRISNQPQHF
once	TRBV5-1	.	TRBJ2-1	TGCGCCAGCAGCTTGGCCGGGAATGAGCAGTTCTTC	CASSLAGNEQFF
.	TRBV5-6	TRBD1	TRBJ1-5	TGTGCCAGCAGCTTAGGGGACAGTCACAATCAGCCCCAGCATTTT	CASSLGDSHNQPQHF
once	TRBV5-4	TRBD1	TRBJ1-2	TGTGCCAGCAGCCCCGACAGGGGGGATTCCTATGGCTACACCTTC	CASSPDRGDSYGYTF
.	TRBV11-3	TRBD1	TRBJ2-4	TGTGCCAACCTACAGGGGCACAAAAACATTCAGTACTTC	CANLQGHKNIQYF
.	TRBV5-4	TRBD2	TRBJ2-1	TGTGCCAGCAGCATTATTAGCGGGGGGTCTTATAATGAGCAGTTCTTC	CASSIISGGSYNEQFF
few	TRBV2	TRBD2	TRBJ2-3	TGTGCCAGCAGTGTAGGGCTAGCGGGGGGCCGAGATACGCAGTATTTT	CASSVGLAGGRDTQYF
.	TRBV9	TRBD2	TRBJ2-3	TGTGCCAGCAGCGTAGTAGCGGGGGTGACAGATACGCAGTATTTT	CASSVVAGVTDTQYF
.	TRBV4-3	.	TRBJ1-2	TGCGCCAGCAGCCAAGAAGGGGGAAACTATGGCTACACCTTC	CASSQEGGNYGYTF
few	TRBV6-1	TRBD1	TRBJ1-1	TGTGCCAGCAGGCGGGACAGAGGGACTGAAGCTTTCTTT	CASRRDRGTEAFF
.	TRBV25-1	.	TRBJ1-6	TGTGCCAGCAGTGATGGGCAGTATAATTCACCCCTCCACTTT	CASSDGQYNSPLHF
.	TRBV4-2	.	TRBJ1-6	TGTGCCAGCAGCCAAGAAGCCCCCAGTCTATCCGGGGGTTCACCCCTCCACTTT	CASSQEAPSLSGGSPLHF
.	TRBV6-5	.	TRBJ2-7	TGTGCCAGCAGTACAGGGCGGCCGTTACGTGAGCAGTACTTC	CASSTGRPLREQYF
few	TRBV6-1	.	TRBJ1-5	TGTGCCAGCAGTGAAAGTGGAGGGATCAATCAGCCCCAGCATTTT	CASSESGGINQPQHF
.	TRBV18	.	TRBJ1-1	TGTGCCAGCTCACCAAGCGTTAGTAGTGAAGCTTTCTTT	CASSPSVSSEAFF
.	TRBV5-4	TRBD2	TRBJ2-1	TGTGCCAGCAGCCCCTTAGCGGGGGGCCTAAACAATGAGCAGTTCTTC	CASSPLAGGLNNEQFF
.	TRBV27	.	TRBJ2-1	TGTGCCAGCGCCCAAGGACAGTTCTACAATGAGCAGTTCTTC	CASAQGQFYNEQFF
few	TRBV7-7	.	TRBJ1-1	TGTGCCAGCAGCCCCCTGGGGGGGACTGAAGCTTTCTTT	CASSPLGGTEAFF
few	TRBV6-7	TRBD1	TRBJ1-1	TGTGCCAGCAGTTACGACAGGGGATGGACTGAAGCTTTCTTT	CASSYDRGWTEAFF
.	TRBV4-2	TRBD1	TRBJ1-3	TGTGCCAGCAGCCAAGCTACGGGACAGGGGACAAACACCATATATTTT	CASSQATGQGTNTIYF
few	TRBV30	.	TRBJ1-1	TGTGCCTGGAACCCGAAGGGGTATGTCACTGAAGCTTTCTTT	CAWNPKGYVTEAFF
.	TRBV5-1	.	TRBJ1-1	TGCGCCAGCAGCCGACTCGATCGTGGCACTGAAGCTTTCTTT	CASSRLDRGTEAFF
.	TRBV5-6	TRBD1	TRBJ1-3	TGTGCCAGCAGCTATCGGACAGGGGACGGAAACACCATATATTTT	CASSYRTGDGNTIYF
once	TRBV7-3	TRBD2	TRBJ2-3	TGTGCCAGCAGCCCGACTAGCGGGAGCACAGATACGCAGTATTTT	CASSPTSGSTDTQYF